These T cell receptor beta chains were read from a single sample in a study of blood T cells in healthy people across ages. TCRdb processed the 5' RACE reads anew with MiXCR; each CDR3 protein has one entry. The sample has some 780,000 distinct CDR3 sequences, roughly 56% seen once. Source material: blood. The receptors shown here come from a man aged 35 to 55 in good health. CDR3s include the opening cysteine and the closing phenylalanine or tryptophan. The D gene is left open where the match is weak. Only some rows state a clone size, as once, few, many or a class for expanded clones.

V: TRBV11-2
size: .
D: TRBD2
J: TRBJ2-7
CDR3: CASSLLGLAGDYWSYNEQYF
DNA: TGTGCCAGCAGCCTCCTGGGACTAGCGGGGGACTATTGGTCCTACAATGAGCAGTACTTC

V: TRBV29-1
size: .
D: .
J: TRBJ1-2
CDR3: CSVGPGVGRVDGYTF
DNA: TGCAGCGTTGGGCCCGGAGTGGGTCGGGTAGATGGCTACACCTTC

V: TRBV12-3/TRBV12-4
size: few
D: TRBD1
J: TRBJ2-1
CDR3: CASSRSGTGSNEQFF
DNA: TGTGCCAGCAGTCGCTCCGGGACAGGTTCAAATGAGCAGTTCTTC

V: TRBV6-5
size: .
D: .
J: TRBJ1-6
CDR3: CASSYSIFWPTNSPLHF
DNA: .

V: TRBV9
size: .
D: .
J: TRBJ2-6
CDR3: CASSVLSRGLSGANVLTF
DNA: TGTGCCAGCAGCGTACTTTCCAGAGGACTGTCTGGGGCCAACGTCCTGACTTTC

V: TRBV7-2
size: .
D: TRBD1
J: TRBJ2-3
CDR3: CASSIGTGSDTRYF
DNA: TGTGCCAGCAGCATAGGGACAGGGTCGGATACGCGGTATTTT

V: TRBV25-1
size: .
D: .
J: TRBJ1-4
CDR3: CASSDWEVLKEKPFF
DNA: TGTGCCAGCAGTGATTGGGAGGTCCTAAAGGAAAAACCGTTTTTT

V: TRBV7-3
size: .
D: .
J: TRBJ2-7
CDR3: CASSSRASDGEQYF
DNA: TGTGCCAGCAGCTCCCGGGCCAGTGACGGCGAGCAGTACTTC

V: TRBV28
size: .
D: .
J: TRBJ1-4
CDR3: CASRGLMDEKLFF
DNA: TGTGCCAGCAGGGGGTTGATGGATGAAAAACTGTTTTTT

V: TRBV4-3
size: .
D: .
J: TRBJ2-1
CDR3: CASSRGAAGYNEQFF
DNA: TGCGCCAGCAGCCGCGGTGCAGCGGGCTACAATGAGCAGTTCTTC

V: TRBV7-9
size: few
D: .
J: TRBJ2-7
CDR3: CASSPTGLFYEQYF
DNA: TGTGCCAGCAGCCCCACGGGACTCTTCTACGAGCAGTACTTC

V: TRBV10-3
size: once
D: TRBD1
J: TRBJ1-1
CDR3: CAISDNRGQDTEAFF
DNA: TGTGCCATCAGTGACAACAGGGGGCAGGACACTGAAGCTTTCTTT

V: TRBV29-1
size: .
D: .
J: TRBJ2-7
CDR3: CSVAGNLDEQYF
DNA: TGCAGCGTTGCAGGCAATCTTGACGAGCAGTACTTC

V: TRBV7-2
size: .
D: .
J: TRBJ1-5
CDR3: CASSLGQKFNQPQHF
DNA: TGTGCCAGCAGCTTAGGTCAGAAGTTCAATCAGCCCCAGCATTTT

V: TRBV15
size: .
D: TRBD1
J: TRBJ1-2
CDR3: CATSSLTGGSYGYTF
DNA: TGTGCCACCAGCAGCTTAACAGGGGGCAGCTATGGCTACACCTTC

V: TRBV11-2
size: once
D: TRBD1
J: TRBJ1-2
CDR3: CASSRKGQGNYGYTF
DNA: TGTGCCAGCAGCCGAAAAGGACAGGGGAACTATGGCTACACCTTC

V: TRBV12-3/TRBV12-4
size: .
D: TRBD1
J: TRBJ1-6
CDR3: CASSLLSGTGVNSPLHF
DNA: TGTGCCAGCAGTCTCCTATCCGGGACAGGGGTCAATTCACCCCTCCACTTT

V: TRBV3-1
size: few
D: .
J: TRBJ2-4
CDR3: CASSRGGDKNIQYF
DNA: TGTGCCAGCAGCCGCGGAGGGGACAAAAACATTCAGTACTTC

V: TRBV6-2/TRBV6-3
size: .
D: TRBD2
J: TRBJ2-3
CDR3: CASSAGLARTDTQYF
DNA: TGTGCCAGCAGTGCGGGACTAGCCCGCACAGATACGCAGTATTTT

V: TRBV29-1
size: few
D: TRBD1
J: TRBJ2-1
CDR3: CSVVRSGGIDNEQFF
DNA: TGCAGCGTTGTTCGGTCAGGGGGCATCGACAATGAGCAGTTCTTC

V: TRBV11-1
size: .
D: .
J: TRBJ2-1
CDR3: CASSLRTVAPRLRSSYNEQFF
DNA: TGTGCCAGCAGCCTAAGGACAGTTGCGCCTCGGCTCCGAAGCTCCTACAATGAGCAGTTCTTC

V: TRBV4-2
size: .
D: TRBD1
J: TRBJ2-1
CDR3: CASSRRTGAYNEQFF
DNA: TGTGCCAGCAGCCGGAGGACAGGGGCCTACAATGAGCAGTTCTTC

V: TRBV12-3/TRBV12-4
size: .
D: .
J: TRBJ1-1
CDR3: CASSPRGNPWNTEAFF
DNA: TGTGCCAGCAGCCCTAGGGGTAACCCCTGGAACACTGAAGCTTTCTTT

V: TRBV29-1
size: .
D: TRBD1
J: TRBJ1-1
CDR3: CSTSDRGWTEAFF
DNA: TGCAGCACGTCTGACAGGGGGTGGACTGAAGCTTTCTTT

V: TRBV9
size: .
D: .
J: TRBJ2-1
CDR3: CASSVDMNEQFF
DNA: TGTGCCAGCAGCGTAGATATGAATGAGCAGTTCTTC

V: TRBV2
size: .
D: TRBD1
J: TRBJ2-5
CDR3: CASSADRDDLQETQYF
DNA: TGTGCCAGCAGTGCTGACAGGGACGATTTACAAGAGACCCAGTACTTC

V: TRBV4-3
size: .
D: TRBD1
J: TRBJ1-5
CDR3: CASSQDRGDDQPQHF
DNA: TGCGCCAGCAGCCAGGACAGGGGCGATGATCAGCCCCAGCATTTT